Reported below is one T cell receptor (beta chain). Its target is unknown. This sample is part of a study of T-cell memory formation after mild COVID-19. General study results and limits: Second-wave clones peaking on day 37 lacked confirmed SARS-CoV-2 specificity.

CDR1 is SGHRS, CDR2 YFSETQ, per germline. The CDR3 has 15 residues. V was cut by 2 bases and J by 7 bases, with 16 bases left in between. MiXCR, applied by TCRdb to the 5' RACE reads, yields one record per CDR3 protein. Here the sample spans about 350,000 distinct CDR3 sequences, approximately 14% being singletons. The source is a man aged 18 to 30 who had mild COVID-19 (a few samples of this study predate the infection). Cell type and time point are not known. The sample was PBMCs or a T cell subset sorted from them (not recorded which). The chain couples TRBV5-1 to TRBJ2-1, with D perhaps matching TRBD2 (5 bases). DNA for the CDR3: TGCGCCAGCAGCTTCTCCGAGGGTGGGTGGAATGAGCAGTTCTTC. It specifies CASSFSEGGWNEQFF.